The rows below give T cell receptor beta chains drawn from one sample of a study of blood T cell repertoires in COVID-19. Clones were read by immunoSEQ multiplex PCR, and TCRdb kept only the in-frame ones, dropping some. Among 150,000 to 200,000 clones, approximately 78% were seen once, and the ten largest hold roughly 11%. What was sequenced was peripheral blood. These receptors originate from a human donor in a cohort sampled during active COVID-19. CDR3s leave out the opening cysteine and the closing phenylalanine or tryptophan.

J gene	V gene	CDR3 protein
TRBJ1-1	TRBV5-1	ASSSTGDTEAF
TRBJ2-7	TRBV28	ASRTQGAHEQY
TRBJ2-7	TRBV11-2	ASSLAWDSRSNSYEQY
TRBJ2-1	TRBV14	ASSPLLAGGPGEQF
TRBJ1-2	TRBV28	ASSLSQGDGYT
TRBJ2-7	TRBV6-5	ASPGVNSYEQY
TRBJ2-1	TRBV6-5	ASSYSRSSYNEQF
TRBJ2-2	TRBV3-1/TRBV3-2	ASSQELGHLTGELF
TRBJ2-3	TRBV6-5	ASSLSGGARDTQY
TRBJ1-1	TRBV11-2	ASSLERLAGRHSRAF
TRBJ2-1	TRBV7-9	ASSRTSGGGGNEQF
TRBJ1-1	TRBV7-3	ASSLLPTGGALGTEAF
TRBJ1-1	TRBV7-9	ASRPGQSLNTEAF
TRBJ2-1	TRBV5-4	ASSLRTPGVEEQF
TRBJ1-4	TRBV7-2	ASSPQGQGAEKLF
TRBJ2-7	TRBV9	ASSRGTSVTYEQY
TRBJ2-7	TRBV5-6	ASSVRDRFPWEQY
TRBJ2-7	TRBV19	ASRKSGTYEQY
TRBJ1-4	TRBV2	ASTSRVGRSEKLF
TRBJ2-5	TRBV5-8	ASSVFGRDQETQY
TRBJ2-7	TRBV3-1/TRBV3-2	ASSQRGPQVGQY
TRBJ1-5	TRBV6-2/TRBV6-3	ASSYSRTGLGNQPQH
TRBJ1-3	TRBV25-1	ASSLGTGSSSGNTIY
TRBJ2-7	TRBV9	ASSVAPTGGPYEQY
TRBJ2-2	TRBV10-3	AIRGANTGELF
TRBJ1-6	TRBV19	ASSLTTGTTNSPLH
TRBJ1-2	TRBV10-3	AISESGQGTNYGYT
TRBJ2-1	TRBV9	ASSPSPGSYNEQF
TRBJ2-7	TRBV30	AWSRGGADSYEQY
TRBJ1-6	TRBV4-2	ASSQGNELSRGLSPLH
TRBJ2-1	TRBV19	ASTVSSGSRGDEQF
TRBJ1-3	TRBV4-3	ASSHSLTASGNTIY
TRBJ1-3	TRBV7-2	ASSDSYSGNTIY
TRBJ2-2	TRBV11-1	ASSLGRGSGELF
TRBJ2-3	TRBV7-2	ASSSLAGTPGTQY
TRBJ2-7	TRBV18	ASSPTTGGAYEQY
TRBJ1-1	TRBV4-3	ASSQVARVRTEAF
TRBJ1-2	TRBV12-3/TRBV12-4	ASRRTGLSGYT
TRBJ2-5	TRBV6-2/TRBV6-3	ASSPWGRETQY
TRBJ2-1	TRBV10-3	AIGQDLSYNEQF
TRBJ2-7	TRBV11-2	ASTPFLSGSYEQY
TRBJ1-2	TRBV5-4	ASSLVRNYGYT
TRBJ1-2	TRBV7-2	ASSLGQRYGYT
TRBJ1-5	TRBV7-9	ASSENSMWQPQH
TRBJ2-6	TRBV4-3	ASSQGQGAWANVLT
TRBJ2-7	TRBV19	ASSTRSEQY
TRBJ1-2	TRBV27	ASSRGTGGIGYT
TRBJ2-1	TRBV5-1	ASSLGDSYNEQF
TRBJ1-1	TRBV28	ASSSLTQGAYLRAAF
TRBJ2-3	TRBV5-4	ASSGAGPGPDTQY
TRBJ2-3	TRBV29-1	SVGPGHSTDTQY
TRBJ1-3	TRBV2	ATIPGQTGNTIY